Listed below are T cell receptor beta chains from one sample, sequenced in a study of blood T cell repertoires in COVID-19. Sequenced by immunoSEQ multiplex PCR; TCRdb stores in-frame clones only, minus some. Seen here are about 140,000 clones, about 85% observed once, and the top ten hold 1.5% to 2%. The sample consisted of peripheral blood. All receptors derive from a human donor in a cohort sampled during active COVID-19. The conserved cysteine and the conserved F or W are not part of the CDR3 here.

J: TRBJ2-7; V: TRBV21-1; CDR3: ASSKRHREGEQY
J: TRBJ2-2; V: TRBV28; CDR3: ASRGQGNTGELF
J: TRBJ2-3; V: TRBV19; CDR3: ASSIGRTGGPISTDTQY
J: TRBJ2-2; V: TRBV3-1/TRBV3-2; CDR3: ASSQVPSTSGNTGELF
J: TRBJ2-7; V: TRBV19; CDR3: ASSEPRGAGYEQY
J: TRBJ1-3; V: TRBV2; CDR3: ASSSYRGGRHRNTIY
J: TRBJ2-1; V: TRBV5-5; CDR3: ASSPPGRPSYNEQF
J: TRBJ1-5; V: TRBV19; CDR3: ASRTQGDQPQH
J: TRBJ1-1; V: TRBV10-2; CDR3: ASSAQRNTEAF
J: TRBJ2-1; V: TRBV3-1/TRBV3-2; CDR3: ASSQDLEDRNEQF
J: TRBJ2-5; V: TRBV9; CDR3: ASSFPAAGGLETQY
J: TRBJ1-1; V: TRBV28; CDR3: ASSLVNRNTEAF
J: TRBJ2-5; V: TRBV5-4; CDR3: ASSLNSGAQETQY
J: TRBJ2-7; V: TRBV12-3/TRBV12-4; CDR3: ASSFGTLEGQY
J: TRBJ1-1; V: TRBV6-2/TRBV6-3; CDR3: ASSKTGFRAF
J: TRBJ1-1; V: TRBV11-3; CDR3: ASSGGMNTEAF
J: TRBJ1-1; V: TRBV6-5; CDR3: ASTQTGNTEAF
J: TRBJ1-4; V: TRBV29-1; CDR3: SVRGGGNEKLF
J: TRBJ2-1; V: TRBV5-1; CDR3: ASSLQGQVNYNEQF
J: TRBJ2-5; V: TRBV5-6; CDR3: ASSFRHGGRSETQY
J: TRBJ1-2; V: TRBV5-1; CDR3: ASSLGGGANYGYT
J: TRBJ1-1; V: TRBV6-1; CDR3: ASSDGTGASSTEAF
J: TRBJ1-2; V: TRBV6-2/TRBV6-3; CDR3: ASSYLTGTGDRNYGYT
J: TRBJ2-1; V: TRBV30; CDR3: AWGLAGAPYNEQF
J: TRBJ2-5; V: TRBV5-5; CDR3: ASSLGSGRETQY
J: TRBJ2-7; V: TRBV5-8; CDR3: ASSPRTSGVYEQY
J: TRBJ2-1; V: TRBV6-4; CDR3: ASSSGLYNEQF
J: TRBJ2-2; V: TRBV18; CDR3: ASWSGTGELF